The 12 T cell receptor beta chains below come from one sample, sequenced in a study of T cell responses to AZD1222 COVID-19 vaccine. Clones were read by immunoSEQ multiplex PCR, and TCRdb kept only the in-frame ones, dropping some. The table lists more than 90,000 clones, about four fifths of them singletons. Sample: peripheral blood, taken on day 0 of AZD1222 vaccination. The receptors here all came from an adult in good health.

V usage is TRBV5-1 and J usage is TRBJ2-7; perhaps TRBD1 as D (5 bases). Per the germline V gene, CDR1 is SGHRS and CDR2 is YFSETQ. The CDR3 is 14 residues long. V was trimmed by 3 bases and J by 6 bases, leaving 16 bases between them. CDR3 coding DNA: TGCGCCAGCAGCTGGGAACGGACACCACTCGAGCAGTACTTC. Its protein is CASSWERTPLEQYF.

This rearrangement joins TRBV19 to TRBJ2-1, with 8 positions matching TRBD1. The J segment lost 3 bases and the V segment lost 7 bases, leaving 5 bases of the junction unmatched. This CDR3 has 14 amino acids. CDR1 LNHDA and CDR2 SQIVND come from the germline V gene (reference sequence). As DNA, the CDR3 is TGTGCCAGTACCCCAGGGGGCGTCTACAATGAGCAGTTCTTC. Amino acid sequence: CASTPGGVYNEQFF.

The genes are TRBV5-1 and TRBJ1-1; the D gene is possibly TRBD1 (5 bases). V lost 2 bases and J lost 1, with 15 bases in between. Germline loops: CDR1 SGHRS, CDR2 YFSETQ. CDR3 length equals 16 residues. Here the CDR3 DNA reads TGCGCCAGCAGCTTAGATGGGGGGGACTGGAACACTGAAGCTTTCTTT. Its translation is CASSLDGGDWNTEAFF.

V is TRBV29-1 and J is TRBJ2-7; D gene unclear. Deletions cut 7 bases from V and 3 bases from J, with 13 bases between. CDR1 is SQVTM, CDR2 ANQGSEA, per germline. The CDR3 runs to 12 residues. Written as DNA, the CDR3 is TGCAGCGCCCGCCACAGTATCTACGAGCAGTACTTC. This sequence encodes CSARHSIYEQYF.

The chain employs TRBV7-2 and TRBJ2-1; D gene ambiguous. The germline V and J ends were trimmed by 3 bases and 13 bases, with 10 bases remaining between them. The CDR3 has 11 amino acids. Germline loops: CDR1 SGHTA, CDR2 FQGNSA. The CDR3 nucleotides are TGTGCCAGCAGCTTTGACTTAATCCAGTTCTTC. Encoded protein: CASSFDLIQFF.

About this clone itself: This sample also contains other DNA sequences that code for the same CDR3. The chain carries TRBV4-2 and TRBJ2-2; no reliable D call. The germline V and J ends were trimmed by 1 base and 5 bases, with 5 bases remaining between them. The CDR3 sequence is 13 residues long. Germline V gene data show CDR1 as LGHNA and CDR2 as YNFKEQ. The CDR3 coding sequence is TGTGCCAGCAGCCAAGTCTCGACCGGGGAGCTGTTTTTT. Translating it yields CASSQVSTGELFF.

The J gene is TRBJ1-1, the V gene TRBV7-8; 8 bases map to TRBD1. V was clipped by 3 bases and J by 3 bases; unmatched bases: 0. The length of the CDR3 is 13 residues. Germline CDR1 reads SGHVS; CDR2 reads FQNEAQ. The CDR3 is CASSLDRDTEAFF. In DNA form, the CDR3 reads TGTGCCAGCAGCTTGGACAGGGACACTGAAGCTTTCTTT.

The chain employs TRBV6-4 and TRBJ2-3, with no clear D. V was cut by 4 bases and J by 5 bases, with 4 bases left in between. This CDR3 comprises 11 residues. Germline values: CDR1 MRHNA, CDR2 SNTAGT. CDR3 residues: CASSAGDTQYF. The CDR3 region has the DNA TGTGCCAGCAGTGCCGGAGATACGCAGTATTTT.

This clone qualifies as medium-sized. The V gene is TRBV21-1, the J gene TRBJ2-5; TRBD2, the table's D call, was not compared with the DNA. TRBV21-1 is listed as a pseudogene. The CDR3 runs 14 residues. DNA of the CDR3: TGTGCCAGCAGCAAAAAAAGCGGGAGGGAGACCCAGTACTTC. Protein sequence: CASSKKSGRETQYF.

The rearrangement joins TRBV5-1 to TRBJ1-6, with TRBD1 identical over 8 bases. The CDR3 length is 14 residues. The germline V gene encodes CDR1 SGHRS and CDR2 YFSETQ. J gave up 9 bases and V 3 bases, and 5 bases lay outside the gene matches. The CDR3 protein is CASSSGQGGSPLHF. The DNA of the CDR3 is TGCGCCAGCAGCTCCGGACAGGGTGGTTCACCCCTCCACTTT. Full variable domain (outside the CDR3, taken from reference TRBV5-1 and TRBJ1-6): KAGVTQTPRYLIKTRGQQVTLSCSPISGHRSVSWYQQTPGQGLQFLFEYFSETQRNKGNFPGRFSGRQFSNSRSEMNVSTLELGDSALYLCASSSGQGGSPLHFGNGTRLTVT.

As DNA, the CDR3 is TGTGCCAGCAATGTCTGGTCTGGCAATGAGCAGTTCTTC. Amino acid sequence: CASNVWSGNEQFF. The gene calls are TRBV2 and TRBJ2-1; no clear D gene. Germline V gene lookup returns CDR1 SNHLY and CDR2 FYNNEI. CDR3 size: 13 residues. Trimming took 7 bases from V and 6 from J, leaving 13 bases between them.

The chain couples TRBV2 to TRBJ1-1; maybe TRBD1 (6 bases). Germline CDR1 reads SNHLY; CDR2 reads FYNNEI. This CDR3 has 14 residues. Trimming shortened V by 8 bases and J by 0 bases, and 13 bases separated the two germline ends. CDR3 loop: CASLDRVMNTEAFF. The CDR3 bases are TGTGCCAGCCTGGACAGAGTAATGAACACTGAAGCTTTCTTT.